This T cell receptor beta chain was obtained from a study of T cell changes during pregnancy in multiple sclerosis. This CDR3 has 13 residues. V dropped 1 base and J dropped 4 bases, with 8 bases sitting between them. Per germline, CDR1 SGHAT and CDR2 FQNNGV. The protocol was immunoSEQ multiplex PCR, while the TCRdb copy is restricted to in-frame clones and leaves out a portion. Among fewer than 25,000 clones listed, about 90% were seen once. The receptor's source is a female donor in good health, enrolled as a control in a pregnancy study. Sequencing used CD4+ T cells from peripheral blood mononuclear cells, obtained in the third trimester of pregnancy. This chain links TRBV11-2 with TRBJ2-7; possible D gene TRBD2, 5 bases. The CDR3 region has the DNA TGTGCCAGCAGCTTAGCTGGACTGTACGAGCAGTACTTC. Its protein product is CASSLAGLYEQYF.